This T cell receptor (beta chain) was captured by sequencing in a study of beta chain features in type 1 diabetes. The V gene lost 5 bases and the J gene lost 9 bases, with 9 bases spanning the gap. Germline assignment: CDR1 SGHNT and CDR2 YYREEE (reference sequence). The CDR3 runs 11 residues. This clone occurred a few times. What it binds is unknown. The study, taken as a whole, reports: Fewer junction insertions and more nucleotide deletions appeared in type 1 diabetes patients. In every one of the four CD4+ subsets, TCRB CDR3s were moderately but significantly shorter in Type 1 diabetes patients.

The study reverse transcribed the entire isolated RNA, so it sequenced expressed TCRB transcripts. TCRdb keeps only in-frame clones here, not all; method: immunoSEQ multiplex PCR. The table lists about 360,000 clones, roughly 12% of them singletons, with about 0.017% in the top ten. Naive, central memory, regulatory and stem cell-like memory cells within the CD4+ compartment were sorted using CD45RO/CCR7/CD25/CD127/CD95/CD27. The purity of all sorted populations exceeded 98%. The chain combines TRBV5-4 with TRBJ2-1; tentative D call: TRBD2 (6 bases). Sequencing was done on a sample of naive CD4+ T cells from blood. The clonotype comes from a man between 18 and 35 years old in good health. CDR3: CASRLASEQFF. The CDR3 DNA reads as TGTGCCAGCAGGCTAGCGTCTGAGCAGTTCTTC.